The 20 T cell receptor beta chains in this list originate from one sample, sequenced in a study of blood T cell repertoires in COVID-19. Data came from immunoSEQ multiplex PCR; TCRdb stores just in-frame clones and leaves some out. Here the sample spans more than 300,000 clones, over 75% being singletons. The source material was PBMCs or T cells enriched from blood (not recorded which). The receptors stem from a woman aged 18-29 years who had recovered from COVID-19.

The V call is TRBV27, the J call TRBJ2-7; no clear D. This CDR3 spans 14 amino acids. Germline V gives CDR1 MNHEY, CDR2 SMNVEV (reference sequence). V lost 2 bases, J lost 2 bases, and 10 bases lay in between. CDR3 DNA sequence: TGTGCCAGCAGTTTAACACAGTTCCCCTACGAGCAGTACTTC. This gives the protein CASSLTQFPYEQYF.

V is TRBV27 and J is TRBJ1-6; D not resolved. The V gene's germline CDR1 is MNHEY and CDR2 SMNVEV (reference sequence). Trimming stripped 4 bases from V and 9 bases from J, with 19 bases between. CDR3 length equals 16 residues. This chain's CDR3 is CASSSPVAGPASPLHF. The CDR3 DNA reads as TGTGCCAGCAGTTCCCCCGTGGCGGGCCCCGCTTCACCCCTCCACTTT.

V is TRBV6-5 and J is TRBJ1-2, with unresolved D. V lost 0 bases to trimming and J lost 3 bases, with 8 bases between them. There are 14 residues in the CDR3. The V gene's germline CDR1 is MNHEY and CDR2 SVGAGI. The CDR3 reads CASSYSGRDYGYTF. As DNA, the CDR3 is TGTGCCAGCAGTTACTCCGGGCGGGACTATGGCTACACCTTC.

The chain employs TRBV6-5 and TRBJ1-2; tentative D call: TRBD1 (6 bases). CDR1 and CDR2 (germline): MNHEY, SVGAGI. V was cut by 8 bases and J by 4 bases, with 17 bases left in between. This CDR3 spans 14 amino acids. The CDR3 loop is CASSQTQGTYGYTF. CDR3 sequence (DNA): TGTGCCAGCTCTCAGACTCAGGGGACCTATGGCTACACCTTC.

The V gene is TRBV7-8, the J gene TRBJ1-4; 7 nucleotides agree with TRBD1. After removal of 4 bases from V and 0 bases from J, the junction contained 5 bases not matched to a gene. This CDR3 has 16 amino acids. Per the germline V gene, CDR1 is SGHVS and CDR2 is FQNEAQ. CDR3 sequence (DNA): TGTGCCAGCAGCTATCACAGGGGATCAACTAATGAAAAACTGTTTTTT. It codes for CASSYHRGSTNEKLFF.

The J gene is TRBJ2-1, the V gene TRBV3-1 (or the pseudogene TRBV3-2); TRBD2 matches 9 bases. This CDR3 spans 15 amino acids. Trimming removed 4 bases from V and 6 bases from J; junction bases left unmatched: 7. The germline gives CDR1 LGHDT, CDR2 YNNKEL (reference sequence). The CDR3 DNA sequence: TGTGCCAGCAGCCCTATGGGACTAGCTCGCAATGAGCAGTTCTTC. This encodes CASSPMGLARNEQFF.

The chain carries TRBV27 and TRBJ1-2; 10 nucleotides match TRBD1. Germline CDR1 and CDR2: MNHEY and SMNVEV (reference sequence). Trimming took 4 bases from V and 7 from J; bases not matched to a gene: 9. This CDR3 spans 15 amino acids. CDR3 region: CASSSPGQGRIGYTF. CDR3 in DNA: TGTGCCAGCAGTTCACCGGGACAGGGGAGGATTGGCTACACCTTC.

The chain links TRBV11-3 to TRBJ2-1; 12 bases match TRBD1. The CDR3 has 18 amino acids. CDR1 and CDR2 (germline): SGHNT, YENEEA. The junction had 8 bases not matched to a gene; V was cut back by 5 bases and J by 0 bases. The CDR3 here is CASSPGQGAVSSYNEQFF. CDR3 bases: TGTGCCAGCAGCCCGGGACAGGGGGCCGTAAGCTCCTACAATGAGCAGTTCTTC.

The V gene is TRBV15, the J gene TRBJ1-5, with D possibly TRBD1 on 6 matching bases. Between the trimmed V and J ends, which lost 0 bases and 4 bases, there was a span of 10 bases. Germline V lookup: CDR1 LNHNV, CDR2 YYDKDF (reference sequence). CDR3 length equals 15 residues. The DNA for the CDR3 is TGTGCCACCAGCAGAGACGGACAGACAAATCAGCCCCAGCATTTT. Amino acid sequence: CATSRDGQTNQPQHF.

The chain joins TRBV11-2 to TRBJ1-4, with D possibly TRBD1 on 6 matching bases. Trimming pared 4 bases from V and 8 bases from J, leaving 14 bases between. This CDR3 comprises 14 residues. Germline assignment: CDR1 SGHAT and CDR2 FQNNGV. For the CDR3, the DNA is TGTGCCAGCAGCTCCGGCAGGGGCTGGGAAAAACTGTTTTTT. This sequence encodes CASSSGRGWEKLFF.

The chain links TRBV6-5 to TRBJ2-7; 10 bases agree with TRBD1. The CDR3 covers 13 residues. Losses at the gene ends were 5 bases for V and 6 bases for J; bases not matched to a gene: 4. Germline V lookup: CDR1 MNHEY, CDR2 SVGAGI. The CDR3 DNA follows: TGTGCCAGCAGTCGCGGACAGGGGGGCGAGCAGTACTTC. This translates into CASSRGQGGEQYF.

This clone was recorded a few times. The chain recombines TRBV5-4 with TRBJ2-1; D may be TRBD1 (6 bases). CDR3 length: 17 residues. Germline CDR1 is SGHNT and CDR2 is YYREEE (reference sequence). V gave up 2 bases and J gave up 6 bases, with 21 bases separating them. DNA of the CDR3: TGTGCCAGCAGCTTCAACACACAGGGCTTCCGGGGCAATGAGCAGTTCTTC. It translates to CASSFNTQGFRGNEQFF. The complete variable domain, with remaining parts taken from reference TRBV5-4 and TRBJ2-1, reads ETGVTQSPTHLIKTRGQQVTLRCSSQSGHNTVSWYQQALGQGPQFIFQYYREEENGRGNFPPRFSGLQFPNYSSELNVNALELDDSALYLCASSFNTQGFRGNEQFFGPGTRLTVL.

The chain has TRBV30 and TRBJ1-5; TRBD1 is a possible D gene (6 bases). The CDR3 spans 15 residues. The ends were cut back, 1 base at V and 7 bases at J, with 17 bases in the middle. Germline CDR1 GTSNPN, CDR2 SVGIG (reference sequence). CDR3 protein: CAWSGGGRGGQPQHF. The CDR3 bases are TGTGCCTGGAGTGGGGGGGGCAGGGGCGGCCAGCCCCAGCATTTT.

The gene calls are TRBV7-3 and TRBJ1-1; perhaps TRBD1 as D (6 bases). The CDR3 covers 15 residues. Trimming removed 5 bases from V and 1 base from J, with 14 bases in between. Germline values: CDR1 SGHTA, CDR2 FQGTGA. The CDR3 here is CASSAQGFQNTEAFF. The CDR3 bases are TGTGCCAGCAGCGCTCAGGGGTTCCAGAACACTGAAGCTTTCTTT.

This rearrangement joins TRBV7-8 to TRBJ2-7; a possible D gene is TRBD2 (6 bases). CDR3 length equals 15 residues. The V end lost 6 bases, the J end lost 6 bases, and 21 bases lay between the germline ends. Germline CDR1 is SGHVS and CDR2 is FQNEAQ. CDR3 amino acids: CASSQVGGTVGEQYF. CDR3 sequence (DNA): TGTGCCAGCAGTCAGGTTGGAGGGACGGTAGGCGAGCAGTACTTC.

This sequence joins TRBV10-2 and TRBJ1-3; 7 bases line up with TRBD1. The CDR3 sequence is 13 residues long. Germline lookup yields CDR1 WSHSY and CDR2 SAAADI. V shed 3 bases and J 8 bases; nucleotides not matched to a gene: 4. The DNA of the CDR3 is TGCGCCAGCAGTGATCAGGGGGGCGACACCATATATTTT. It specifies CASSDQGGDTIYF.

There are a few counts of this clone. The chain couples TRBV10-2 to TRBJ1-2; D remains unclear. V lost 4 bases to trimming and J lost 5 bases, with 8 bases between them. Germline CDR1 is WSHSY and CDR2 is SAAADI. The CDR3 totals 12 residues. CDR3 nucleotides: TGCGCCAGCAGTGTCAACTTATATGGCTACACCTTC. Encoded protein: CASSVNLYGYTF.

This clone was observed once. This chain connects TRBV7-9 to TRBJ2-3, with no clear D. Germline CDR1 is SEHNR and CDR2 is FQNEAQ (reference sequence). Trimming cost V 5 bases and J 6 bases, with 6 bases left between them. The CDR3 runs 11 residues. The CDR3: CASSRADTQYF. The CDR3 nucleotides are TGTGCCAGCAGCCGAGCGGATACGCAGTATTTT.

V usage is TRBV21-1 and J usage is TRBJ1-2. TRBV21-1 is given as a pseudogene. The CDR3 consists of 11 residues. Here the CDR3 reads CATFYGDGYTF. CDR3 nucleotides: TGTGCCACCTTTTACGGGGATGGCTACACCTTC.

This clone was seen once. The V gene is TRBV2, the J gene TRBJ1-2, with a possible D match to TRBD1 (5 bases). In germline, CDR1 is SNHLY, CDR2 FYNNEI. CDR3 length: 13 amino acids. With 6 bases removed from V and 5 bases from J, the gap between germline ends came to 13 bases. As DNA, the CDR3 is TGTGCCAGCAGGGAATTACAGGAATATGGCTACACCTTC. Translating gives CASRELQEYGYTF. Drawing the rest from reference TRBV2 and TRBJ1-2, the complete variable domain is EPEVTQTPSHQVTQMGQEVILRCVPISNHLYFYWYRQILGQKVEFLVSFYNNEISEKSEIFDDQFSVERPDGSNFTLKIRSTKLEDSAMYFCASRELQEYGYTFGSGTRLTVV.